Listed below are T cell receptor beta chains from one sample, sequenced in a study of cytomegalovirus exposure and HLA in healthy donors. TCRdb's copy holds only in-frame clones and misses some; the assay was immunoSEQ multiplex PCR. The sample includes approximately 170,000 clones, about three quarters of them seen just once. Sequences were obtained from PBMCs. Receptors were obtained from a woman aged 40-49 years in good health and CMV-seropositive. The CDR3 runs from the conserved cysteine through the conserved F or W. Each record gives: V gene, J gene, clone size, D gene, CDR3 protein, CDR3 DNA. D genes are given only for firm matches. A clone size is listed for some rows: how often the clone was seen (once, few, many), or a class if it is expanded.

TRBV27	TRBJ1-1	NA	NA	CASRTGTPNTEAFF	TGTGCCAGCAGGACCGGGACACCGAACACTGAAGCTTTCTTT
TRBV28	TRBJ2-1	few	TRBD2	CASSPLTSGGADEQFF	TGTGCCAGCAGTCCCCTGACTAGCGGGGGGGCCGATGAGCAGTTCTTC
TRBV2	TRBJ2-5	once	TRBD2	CASSESAGDPLGETQYF	TGTGCCAGCAGTGAGTCAGCGGGGGATCCCTTGGGAGAGACCCAGTACTTC
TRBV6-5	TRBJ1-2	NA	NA	CASSRGTPNGYTF	TGTGCCAGCAGCCGCGGGACGCCCAATGGCTACACCTTC
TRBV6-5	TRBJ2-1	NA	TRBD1	CASSTGTVYNEQFF	TGTGCCAGCAGTACCGGGACAGTCTACAATGAGCAGTTCTTC
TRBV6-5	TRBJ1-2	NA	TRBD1	CASSTGGYGYTF	TGTGCCAGCAGCACAGGGGGCTATGGCTACACCTTC
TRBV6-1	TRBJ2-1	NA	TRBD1	CASSTTGWNEQFF	TGTGCCAGCAGTACGACAGGGTGGAATGAGCAGTTCTTC
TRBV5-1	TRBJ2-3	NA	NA	CASNPGERRSDTQYF	TGCGCCAGCAACCCTGGCGAGCGGAGGTCAGATACGCAGTATTTT
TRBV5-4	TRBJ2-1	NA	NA	CASSSGSGGNEQFF	TGTGCCAGCAGCTCCGGGTCCGGGGGCAATGAGCAGTTCTTC
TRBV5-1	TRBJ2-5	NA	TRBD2	CASSLGLARQETQYF	TGCGCCAGCAGCCTCGGACTAGCGCGACAAGAGACCCAGTACTTC
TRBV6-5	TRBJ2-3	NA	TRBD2	CASSYSGGGPTDTQYF	TGTGCCAGCAGTTACTCTGGCGGGGGACCAACAGATACGCAGTATTTT
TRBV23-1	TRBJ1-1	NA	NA	CASSHGRTVERAFF	TGCGCCAGCAGTCACGGAAGGACAGTAGAAAGGGCTTTCTTT
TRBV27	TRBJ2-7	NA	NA	CASSLLGGFYEQYF	TGTGCCAGCAGTTTATTAGGGGGATTCTACGAGCAGTACTTC
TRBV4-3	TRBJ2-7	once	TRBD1	CASSQDRTGDSYEQYF	TGCGCCAGCAGCCAAGATCGGACAGGAGACTCCTACGAGCAGTACTTC
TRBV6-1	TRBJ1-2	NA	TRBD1	CASGQDYGYTF	TGTGCCAGCGGACAGGACTATGGCTACACCTTC
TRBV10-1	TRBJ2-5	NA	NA	CASSDGPGETQYF	TGCGCCAGCAGTGACGGACCAGGGGAGACCCAGTACTTC
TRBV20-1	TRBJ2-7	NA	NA	CSARFLSEQYF	TGCAGTGCTAGATTTCTGTCCGAGCAGTACTTC
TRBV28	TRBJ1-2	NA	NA	CAGRTSSRDGYTF	TGTGCCGGACGCACTAGCTCCAGGGATGGCTACACCTTC
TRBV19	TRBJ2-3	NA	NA	CASSTSSSGSDTQYF	TGTGCCAGTAGTACAAGTTCCTCCGGTTCAGATACGCAGTATTTT
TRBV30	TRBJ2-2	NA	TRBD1	CAWSALRDRGTGELFF	TGTGCCTGGAGTGCCCTCCGGGACAGGGGCACCGGGGAGCTGTTTTTT
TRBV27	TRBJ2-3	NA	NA	CASRAGGRSDTQYF	TGTGCCAGCAGGGCAGGGGGGCGGTCAGATACGCAGTATTTT
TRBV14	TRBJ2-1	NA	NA	CASSQGTGHYNEQFF	TGTGCCAGCAGCCAAGGTACAGGGCACTACAATGAGCAGTTCTTC
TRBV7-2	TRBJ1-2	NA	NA	CASSATGYGYTF	TGTGCCAGCAGCGCTACAGGGTATGGCTACACCTTC
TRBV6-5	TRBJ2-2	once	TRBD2	CASHITGGATGELFF	TGTGCCAGCCATATCACGGGGGGGGCGACCGGGGAGCTGTTTTTT
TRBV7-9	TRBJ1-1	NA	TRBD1	CASSLSTGGNTEAFF	TGTGCCAGCAGCTTAAGTACAGGGGGAAACACTGAAGCTTTCTTT
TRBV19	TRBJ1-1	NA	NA	CASSTNRDTEAFF	TGTGCCAGTAGTACAAACAGGGACACTGAAGCTTTCTTT
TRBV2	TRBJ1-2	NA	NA	CAIGGQGLGYTF	TGTGCCATAGGAGGGCAGGGCCTAGGCTACACCTTC
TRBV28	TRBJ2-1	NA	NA	CASRAPSRPNLEQFF	TGTGCCAGCAGAGCTCCTAGCCGTCCCAATTTGGAGCAGTTCTTC
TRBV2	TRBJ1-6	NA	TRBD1	CASIPTGGPGSPLHF	TGTGCCAGCATTCCAACAGGGGGACCGGGATCACCCCTCCACTTT
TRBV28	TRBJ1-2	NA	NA	CASSLSSGSSGYTF	TGTGCCAGCAGTTTATCCTCAGGTTCTAGCGGCTACACCTTC
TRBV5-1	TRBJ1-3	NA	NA	CASSLGPVSGNTIYF	TGCGCCAGCAGCTTGGGCCCAGTCTCTGGAAACACCATATATTTT
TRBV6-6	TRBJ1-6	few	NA	CASRPGDIYNSPLHF	TGTGCCAGCAGACCAGGGGATATTTATAATTCACCCCTCCACTTT
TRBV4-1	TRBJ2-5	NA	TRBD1	CASSPSGTGGRETQYF	TGCGCCAGCTCTCCTTCCGGGACAGGGGGCCGAGAGACCCAGTACTTC
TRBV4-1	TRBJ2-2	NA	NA	CASSQGLNTGELFF	TGCGCCAGCAGCCAAGGGCTGAACACCGGGGAGCTGTTTTTT
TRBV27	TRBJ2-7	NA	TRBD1	CASSVTGGYEQYF	TGTGCCAGCAGCGTGACAGGGGGTTACGAGCAGTACTTC
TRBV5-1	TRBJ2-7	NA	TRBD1	CASSLVTGQGAEQYF	TGCGCCAGCAGCTTGGTAACGGGACAGGGGGCCGAGCAGTACTTC
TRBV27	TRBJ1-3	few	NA	CASSLTGPFSGNTIYF	TGTGCCAGCAGTCTAACAGGCCCATTCTCTGGAAACACCATATATTTT
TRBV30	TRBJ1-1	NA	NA	CACKNTEAFF	TGTGCCTGCAAAAACACTGAAGCTTTCTTT
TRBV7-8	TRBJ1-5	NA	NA	CASSQQGWAQPQHF	TGTGCCAGCAGCCAACAGGGATGGGCTCAGCCCCAGCATTTT
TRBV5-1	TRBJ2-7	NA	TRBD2	CASSFLAGAVYEQYF	TGCGCCAGCAGCTTCCTAGCGGGGGCCGTCTACGAGCAGTACTTC
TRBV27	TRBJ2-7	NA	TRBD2	CATSRRGAYEQYF	TGTGCCACTTCTAGGCGGGGGGCCTACGAGCAGTACTTC
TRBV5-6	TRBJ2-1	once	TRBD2	CASSPWGAGGYNEQFF	TGTGCCAGCAGCCCCTGGGGGGCGGGGGGGTACAATGAGCAGTTCTTC
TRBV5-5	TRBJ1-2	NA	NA	CASSLIGADRGYTF	TGTGCCAGCAGCTTGATAGGGGCCGATCGGGGCTACACCTTC
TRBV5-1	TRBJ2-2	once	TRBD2	CASSLTTGGLFTGELFF	TGCGCCAGCAGCTTGACCACGGGGGGGCTATTCACCGGGGAGCTGTTTTTT
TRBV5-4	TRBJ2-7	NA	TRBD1	CASSRPGQGYEQYF	TGTGCCAGCAGCAGACCGGGACAGGGATACGAGCAGTACTTC
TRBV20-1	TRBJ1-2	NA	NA	CSARARAGYTF	TGCAGTGCTAGAGCCAGGGCTGGCTACACCTTC
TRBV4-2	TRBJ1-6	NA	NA	CASSQDPEGGYNSPLHF	TGTGCCAGCAGCCAAGATCCGGAGGGCGGGTATAATTCACCCCTCCACTTT
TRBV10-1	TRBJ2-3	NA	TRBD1	CASSEGTADTQYF	TGCGCCAGCAGTGAGGGGACAGCCGATACGCAGTATTTT
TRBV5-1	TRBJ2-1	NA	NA	CASSLGANGFGDEQFF	TGCGCCAGCAGCTTGGGAGCCAACGGGTTTGGCGATGAGCAGTTCTTC
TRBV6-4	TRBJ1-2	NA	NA	CASSDSSQGNYGYTF	TGTGCCAGCAGTGACTCGAGCCAGGGGAACTATGGCTACACCTTC